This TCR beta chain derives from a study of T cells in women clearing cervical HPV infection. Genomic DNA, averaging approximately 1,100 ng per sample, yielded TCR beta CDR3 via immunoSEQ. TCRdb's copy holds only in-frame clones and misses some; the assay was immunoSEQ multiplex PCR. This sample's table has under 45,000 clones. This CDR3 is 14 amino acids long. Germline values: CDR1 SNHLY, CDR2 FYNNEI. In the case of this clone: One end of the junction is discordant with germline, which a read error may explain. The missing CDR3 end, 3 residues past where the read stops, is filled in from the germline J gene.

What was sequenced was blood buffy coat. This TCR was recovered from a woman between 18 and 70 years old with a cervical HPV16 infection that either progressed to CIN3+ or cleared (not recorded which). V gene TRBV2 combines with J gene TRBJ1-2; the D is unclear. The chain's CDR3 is CASRAQPSNYVYTF. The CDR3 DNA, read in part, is TGTGCCAGCAGGGCCCAGCCGTCAAACTATGTC.